This T cell receptor (beta chain) was observed in a study of CD4 T cells in relation to SARS-CoV-2 and coronaviruses. Study information: After roughly ten days of antigen culture, PBMC TCR beta CDR3s were sequenced. Study results and caveats: SARS-CoV-2-driven expansion was significantly weaker in crossreactive than monoreactive clones. No donor gave both pre-pandemic and post-infection samples.

Germline CDR1 reads MNHNS; CDR2 reads SASEGT. Trimming cost V 0 bases and J 1 base; bases outside gene matches: 7. The CDR3 sequence is 19 residues long. On this clone: Its antigen is unknown.

CD4+ T cells from unexposed donors were obtained before the COVID-19 pandemic (2011-2018). CD4+ T cells were isolated from the cells after about 11 days of culture. Only in-frame clones appear in the TCRdb table, and some are missing; sequencing was by immunoSEQ multiplex PCR. This sample has under 20,000 clones, with about 70% found just once. Sequencing was performed on CD4+ T cells from PBMCs, cultured in vitro. The V and J genes are TRBV6-1 and TRBJ2-6, with 9 bases matching TRBD1. This receptor was taken from a human donor in good health. CDR3 nucleotide sequence: TGTGCCAGCAGTGAAGCGGGACAGGGAAGACCTTCTGGGGCCAACGTCCTGACTTTC. This codes for CASSEAGQGRPSGANVLTF.